One and the same sample provided the 16 T cell receptor beta chains below, sequenced in a study of control samples from healthy donors and cancer patients. The method was immunoSEQ multiplex PCR; TCRdb's version includes in-frame clones alone and lacks a portion of them. The table lists about 65,000 clones, 90% of them singletons. The sample consisted of PBMCs. These receptors all come from a woman aged 45 to 65 with colorectal cancer.

V and J are TRBV3-1 (or the pseudogene TRBV3-2) and TRBJ2-2; D remains unclear. CDR1 is LGHDT, CDR2 YNNKEL, per germline (reference sequence). This CDR3 region has 16 residues. Trimming took off 1 base at V and 2 bases at J, with 11 bases between the two ends. CDR3 sequence (DNA): TGTGCCAGCAGCCAAGGGCTGGCGTTAAACACCGGGGAGCTGTTTTTT. Its protein is CASSQGLALNTGELFF.

The V gene is TRBV6-5, the J gene TRBJ1-6, with D unresolved. CDR3 length: 15 amino acids. Germline CDR1 and CDR2: MNHEY and SVGAGI. V was pared by 6 bases and J by 5 bases, with 14 bases between. The chain's CDR3 is CASSLLRENNSPLHF. CDR3 DNA: TGTGCCAGCAGCTTACTCCGGGAGAATAATTCACCCCTCCACTTT.

V gene TRBV29-1 combines with J gene TRBJ1-5; D perhaps matches TRBD1 (5 bases). The V gene lost 4 bases and the J gene lost 6 bases, with 10 bases spanning the gap. Germline assignment: CDR1 SQVTM and CDR2 ANQGSEA. The CDR3 runs to 12 residues. The CDR3 DNA is TGCAGCGTTGGCGGGGGAACTCAGCCCCAGCATTTT. Translated: CSVGGGTQPQHF.

The chain is built from TRBV10-1 and TRBJ2-1; TRBD2 matches at 12 bases. V lost 3 bases to trimming and J lost 2 bases; unmatched junction nucleotides: 8. The CDR3 has 18 residues. Germline CDR1 is WNHNN and CDR2 is SYGVQD (reference sequence). DNA for the CDR3: TGCGCCAGCAGTGACGACCTAGCGGGAGGGCTAACCTACAATGAGCAGTTCTTC. Amino acid sequence: CASSDDLAGGLTYNEQFF.

A single count supports this clone. This chain connects TRBV20-1 to TRBJ1-3; TRBD1 agrees at 8 bases. V was pared by 3 bases and J by 3 bases, with 10 bases of the junction left unmatched. The CDR3 loop spans 16 amino acids. The V gene's germline CDR1 is DFQATT and CDR2 SNEGSKA (reference sequence). CDR3 sequence: CSASADWTGFGNTIYF. The DNA of the CDR3 is TGCAGTGCTAGTGCTGATTGGACAGGGTTTGGAAACACCATATATTTT.

The chain carries TRBV5-1 and TRBJ2-1; 11 bases line up with TRBD2. The germline CDR1 and CDR2 sequences are SGHRS and YFSETQ. CDR3 length equals 17 residues. V lost 2 bases and J lost 5; bases outside the gene matches: 9. The CDR3, as DNA: TGCGCCAGCAGCTTTAATCCGGGACTAGCGGCCAACAATGAGCAGTTCTTC. It codes for CASSFNPGLAANNEQFF.

The V gene is TRBV5-1, the J gene TRBJ1-2, with TRBD1 matching over 7 bases. Germline-derived CDR1 and CDR2 are SGHRS and YFSETQ. V trimming: 0 bases; J trimming: 1 base; junction bases outside the gene matches: 6. The CDR3 is 16 residues long. CDR3 sequence: CASSLARGDLNYGYTF. For the CDR3, the DNA is TGCGCCAGCAGCTTGGCCAGGGGGGATCTTAACTATGGCTACACCTTC.

Details on this clone: This CDR3 is also generated by other DNA sequences in the sample. The J gene is TRBJ2-1, the V gene TRBV15; 8 bases line up with TRBD1. The CDR3 has 15 residues. J gave up 2 bases and V 0 bases, and 0 bases lay outside the gene matches. CDR1 is LNHNV, CDR2 YYDKDF, per germline (reference sequence). CDR3 DNA: TGTGCCACCAGCAGAGAACAGGGGGCCTACAATGAGCAGTTCTTC. Protein: CATSREQGAYNEQFF.

The chain recombines TRBV11-3 with TRBJ2-2; D unresolved. The CDR3 is 15 amino acids. The V end was cut by 5 bases, the J end by 3 bases, with 13 bases between. Germline CDR1 reads SGHNT; CDR2 reads YENEEA. The CDR3 here is CASSPGTLDTGELFF. The CDR3 region has the DNA TGTGCCAGCAGCCCCGGCACCTTAGACACCGGGGAGCTGTTTTTT.

This chain uses TRBV5-1 with TRBJ2-7, with TRBD2 identical over 7 bases. The CDR3 extends over 15 amino acids. The V and J ends lost 0 bases and 4 bases, in that order; junction bases with no gene match: 7. Germline CDR1 reads SGHRS; CDR2 reads YFSETQ. For the CDR3, the DNA is TGCGCCAGCAGCTTGGGGAGTAGCGGGCCTTACGAGCAGTACTTC. This codes for CASSLGSSGPYEQYF.

The chain uses TRBV7-9 and TRBJ1-1, with TRBD1 as a possible D gene (5 bases). Germline V gene sequence: CDR1 SEHNR, CDR2 FQNEAQ (reference sequence). Trimming left V 3 bases short and J 2 bases short, with 10 bases between. The CDR3 totals 14 residues. Written as DNA, the CDR3 is TGTGCCAGCAGCTTGGGGGGGATCAACACTGAAGCTTTCTTT. Amino acids: CASSLGGINTEAFF. The full variable domain, completed using reference TRBV7-9 and TRBJ1-1, is DTGVSQNPRHKITKRGQNVTFRCDPISEHNRLYWYRQTLGQGPEFLTYFQNEAQLEKSRLLSDRFSAERPKGSFSTLEIQRTEQGDSAMYLCASSLGGINTEAFFGQGTRLTVV.

This clone was seen a single time. This rearrangement joins TRBV19 to TRBJ1-4; D is ambiguous. The germline V gene has CDR1 LNHDA and CDR2 SQIVND (reference sequence). There are 11 residues in the CDR3. Deletions cut 4 bases from V and 12 bases from J, with 9 bases between. As DNA, the CDR3 is TGTGCCAGTAGTAGGAGGAGGGAACTGTTTTTT. Its translation: CASSRRRELFF.

The rearrangement uses TRBV20-1 and TRBJ1-1; D not resolved. The V gene lost 7 bases and the J gene lost 4 bases, with 10 bases spanning the gap. The V gene's germline CDR1 is DFQATT and CDR2 SNEGSKA (reference sequence). This CDR3 has 11 residues. CDR3 residues: CSGHFRTEAFF. DNA of the CDR3: TGCAGTGGGCATTTTCGCACTGAAGCTTTCTTT.

The rearrangement uses TRBV7-3 and TRBJ2-1, with D possibly TRBD1 on 5 matching bases. The germline V gene encodes CDR1 SGHTA and CDR2 FQGTGA. The CDR3 has 14 residues. Trimming shortened V by 3 bases and J by 10 bases, and 16 bases separated the two germline ends. The CDR3 sequence is CASSFVPAAGEQFF. The CDR3 bases are TGTGCCAGCAGCTTTGTGCCGGCAGCAGGGGAGCAGTTCTTC.

J is TRBJ2-3 and V is TRBV12-5; D is unresolved. V was cut by 1 base and J by 3 bases, with 11 bases left in between. Germline CDR1 LGHNT, CDR2 FRNRAP. CDR3 length: 15 residues. The CDR3 sequence is CASGLGASTTDTQYF. CDR3 coding DNA: TGTGCTAGTGGTTTGGGCGCGAGTACAACAGATACGCAGTATTTT.

J is TRBJ2-1 and V is TRBV19, with D tentatively TRBD1 (6 bases). The CDR3 contains 14 residues. The germline V gene has CDR1 LNHDA and CDR2 SQIVND (reference sequence). V lost 3 bases, J lost 5 bases, and 11 bases lay in between. The CDR3 protein is CASSIGTTHNEQFF. The DNA of the CDR3 is TGTGCCAGTAGTATTGGGACAACCCACAATGAGCAGTTCTTC.